Listed below are T cell receptor beta chains from one sample, sequenced in a study of memory CD8 T cells in hepatitis C reinfection. Here immunoSEQ multiplex PCR was the method, and the copy in TCRdb shows in-frame clones only, minus some. The sample lists around 47,000 clones, approximately 87% occurring once. Input material: naive CD8+ T cells sorted from blood. All receptors come from a man aged 18-30 years with hepatitis C virus infection. CDR3s include the opening cysteine and the closing phenylalanine or tryptophan. Fields, in order: J gene, D gene, CDR3 length, V gene, CDR3 protein. A D gene is named only where the DNA matches it firmly.

TRBJ2-1 . 13 TRBV29-1 CSGRTVLYNEQFF
TRBJ2-2 TRBD2 17 TRBV13 CASSQGLAGGSSGELFF
TRBJ2-4 . 14 TRBV2 CASRGQVAKNIQYF
TRBJ2-2 . 17 TRBV4-1 CASSGAGAALNTGELFF
TRBJ1-2 TRBD1 12 TRBV6-1 CASIGQVHGYTF
TRBJ2-1 TRBD1 15 TRBV5-5 CASSWTGGGYNEQFF
TRBJ2-1 TRBD2 14 TRBV28 CASTGLAGGGEQFF
TRBJ1-2 TRBD1 14 TRBV7-9 CATEGQGGGGGYTF
TRBJ2-6 TRBD1 16 TRBV6-5 CASSYGQGAGANVLTF
TRBJ2-1 . 15 TRBV11-2 CASSSDRLVYNEQFF
TRBJ1-3 TRBD1 15 TRBV11-2 CASSLGGQGPDTIYF
TRBJ2-3 TRBD2 16 TRBV19 CASTKGLAGGADTQYF
TRBJ2-1 . 14 TRBV6-5 CASPFEGSYNEQFF
TRBJ2-1 TRBD2 15 TRBV7-9 CASSPTSGKDNEQFF
TRBJ1-3 . 14 TRBV2 CASQEESSGNTIYF
TRBJ1-4 TRBD1 13 TRBV29-1 CSVQTGFDEKLFF
TRBJ2-3 TRBD2 16 TRBV6-1 CASSEPPLAGRDTQYF
TRBJ1-6 . 17 TRBV7-9 CASSLAWGEVENSPLHF
TRBJ1-1 TRBD1 15 TRBV11-2 CASSPRQGLNTEAFF
TRBJ1-1 TRBD1 14 TRBV28 CASSFIEGADEAFF
TRBJ2-1 . 20 TRBV27 CASRPNSGLTAMSSYNEQFF
TRBJ2-1 TRBD2 17 TRBV29-1 CSVGGLAGEPNYNEQFF
TRBJ2-7 TRBD2 14 TRBV28 CASSFSGSGNEQYF
TRBJ2-5 TRBD2 16 TRBV14 CASSQWASGREETQYF
TRBJ2-2 . 12 TRBV9 CASSQEGGELFF
TRBJ1-1 . 12 TRBV13 CASSFRNTEAFF
TRBJ2-3 . 18 TRBV27 CASRKEVAVPPSTDTQYF
TRBJ2-7 . 14 TRBV5-4 CASSLGSGLYEQYF
TRBJ2-7 TRBD2 15 TRBV19 CASSWGTSTSYEQYF
TRBJ2-7 TRBD1 14 TRBV4-1 CASSPGQGAYEQYF
TRBJ2-1 . 11 TRBV28 CASGAGNEQFF
TRBJ2-1 TRBD1 13 TRBV5-6 CASSLGTGSEQFF
TRBJ2-5 . 14 TRBV4-1 CASSPTGYQETQYF
TRBJ2-1 . 15 TRBV4-3 CASSFEDYSYNEQFF
TRBJ2-1 . 13 TRBV4-1 CASSHWEQNEQFF
TRBJ2-1 . 12 TRBV19 CASSLVPGEQFF
TRBJ1-1 . 17 TRBV28 CASSLLGAGAHTTEAFF
TRBJ2-7 . 12 TRBV6-1 CASSDSPHEQCF
TRBJ2-1 . 17 TRBV5-4 CASSPLRGGFSYNEQFF
TRBJ1-5 . 16 TRBV7-8 CASSYGGGVSNQPQHF
TRBJ2-7 . 14 TRBV5-3 CARSSSGRSYEQYF
TRBJ2-7 TRBD1 14 TRBV7-9 CASSQSGQTYEQYF
TRBJ2-3 . 14 TRBV4-3 CASSQVTSTDTQYF